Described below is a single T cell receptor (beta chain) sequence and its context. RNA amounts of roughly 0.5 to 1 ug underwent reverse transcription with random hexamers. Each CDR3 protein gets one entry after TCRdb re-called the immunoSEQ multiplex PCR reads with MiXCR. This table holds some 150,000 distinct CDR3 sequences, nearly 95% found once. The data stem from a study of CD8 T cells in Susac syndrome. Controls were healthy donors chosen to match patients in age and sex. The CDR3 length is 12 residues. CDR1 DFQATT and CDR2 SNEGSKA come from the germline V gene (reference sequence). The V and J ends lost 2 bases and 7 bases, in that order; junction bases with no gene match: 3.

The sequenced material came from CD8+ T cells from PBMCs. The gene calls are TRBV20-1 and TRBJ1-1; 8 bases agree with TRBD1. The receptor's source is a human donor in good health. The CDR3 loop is CSARPGGIEAFF. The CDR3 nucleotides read TGCAGTGCTAGACCAGGGGGCATTGAAGCTTTCTTT.